Below, 20 T cell receptor beta chains from the same sample are listed, as sequenced in a study of shared clonotypes between healthy human individuals. Positive CCR7 selection of CD45RO-negative cells yielded the naive CD8 cells, and terminally differentiated effector memory CD45RA+ cells were excluded. Data came from immunoSEQ multiplex PCR; TCRdb stores just in-frame clones and leaves some out. The table has around 600,000 clones, roughly 95% seen once. The sequenced sample consisted of naive CD8+ T cells sorted from blood. Receptor source: a woman in her twenties or thirties in good health.

V is TRBV10-3 and J is TRBJ1-2; the D is unclear. Germline values: CDR1 ENHRY, CDR2 SYGVKD. CDR3 size: 15 residues. Trimming shortened V by 0 bases and J by 2 bases, and 10 bases separated the two germline ends. CDR3 DNA sequence: TGTGCCATCAGTGAGTCTTCGAAACTGAACTATGGCTACACCTTC. It specifies CAISESSKLNYGYTF.

This chain connects TRBV29-1 to TRBJ2-1; 7 positions agree with TRBD2. V gave up 3 bases and J gave up 10 bases; unmatched junction bases: 9. Germline CDR1 reads SQVTM; CDR2 reads ANQGSEA. This CDR3 is built from 13 residues. CDR3: CSVDIAGEGEQFF. The CDR3 DNA reads TGCAGCGTTGATATTGCGGGAGAGGGAGAGCAGTTCTTC.

This clone appeared once. The rearrangement joins TRBV2 to TRBJ2-1; D may be TRBD1 (6 bases). V lost 6 bases and J 0 bases, leaving 15 bases between the germline ends. The length of the CDR3 is 16 residues. In germline, CDR1 is SNHLY, CDR2 FYNNEI. CDR3 sequence: CASRQNTGRSYNEQFF. The CDR3 nucleotides read TGTGCCAGCAGGCAAAATACAGGGCGCTCCTACAATGAGCAGTTCTTC.

As to this clone: Other DNA sequences in this specimen translate into the identical CDR3. The rearrangement joins TRBV9 to TRBJ2-2; D unresolved. V dropped 3 bases and J dropped 6 bases, with 6 bases sitting between them. The CDR3 contains 12 residues. Germline-derived CDR1 and CDR2 are SGDLS and YYNGEE. The DNA for the CDR3 is TGTGCCAGCAGCGCCGAATCCGGGGAGCTGTTTTTT. Protein sequence: CASSAESGELFF. Combining the CDR3 with reference TRBV9 and TRBJ2-2 gives the whole variable domain DSGVTQTPKHLITATGQRVTLRCSPRSGDLSVYWYQQSLDQGLQFLIQYYNGEERAKGNILERFSAQQFPDLHSELNLSSLELGDSALYFCASSAESGELFFGEGSRLTVL.

As DNA, the CDR3 is TGTGCCAGCAGTCGGCTAGTAGGGACTAGCGGGAGGGCGGATACGCAGTATTTT. Encoded protein: CASSRLVGTSGRADTQYF. This rearrangement joins TRBV28 to TRBJ2-3, with 16 nucleotides matching TRBD2. After removal of 5 bases from V and 6 bases from J, the junction contained 11 bases not matched to a gene. The germline gives CDR1 MDHEN, CDR2 SYDVKM. This CDR3 has 18 amino acids.

For the CDR3, the DNA is TGTGCCAGCAGGGCGGGAGTAGGATACGAGCAGTACTTC. Amino acid sequence: CASRAGVGYEQYF. The gene calls are TRBV28 and TRBJ2-7; TRBD2 agrees at 7 bases. V dropped 6 bases and J dropped 4; count of bases not matched to a gene: 6. This CDR3 spans 13 amino acids. Germline loops: CDR1 MDHEN, CDR2 SYDVKM. Together with reference TRBV28 and TRBJ2-7, the CDR3 gives the full variable domain: DVKVTQSSRYLVKRTGEKVFLECVQDMDHENMFWYRQDPGLGLRLIYFSYDVKMKEKGDIPEGYSVSREKKERFSLILESASTNQTSMYLCASRAGVGYEQYFGPGTRLTVT.

CDR3 amino acids: CASRSGLNYEQYF. DNA of the CDR3: TGTGCAAGTCGCTCGGGACTAAACTACGAGCAGTACTTC. The V and J genes are TRBV12-2 and TRBJ2-7; no DNA check was done on the table's D call, TRBD2. TRBV12-2 is noted as a pseudogene. This CDR3 spans 13 amino acids.

This clone occurred once. The chain employs TRBV27 and TRBJ2-3; D might be TRBD2 (6 bases). With 1 base removed from V and 2 bases from J, the gap between germline ends came to 13 bases. The CDR3 has 16 residues. Germline V CDR1 and CDR2: MNHEY, SMNVEV (reference sequence). The CDR3 DNA reads as TGTGCCAGCAGTTTATTCCCTAGCGCAAACACAGATACGCAGTATTTT. This sequence encodes CASSLFPSANTDTQYF.

The chain uses TRBV6-1 and TRBJ2-7, with TRBD2 identical over 9 bases. CDR3 length: 16 residues. Germline V gene lookup returns CDR1 MNHNS and CDR2 SASEGT. V dropped 2 bases and J dropped 4; count of bases not matched to a gene: 9. This chain's CDR3 is CASSEHRREGRYEQYF. The CDR3 DNA follows: TGTGCCAGCAGTGAACACCGGCGGGAGGGCCGATACGAGCAGTACTTC.

This chain uses TRBV4-2 with TRBJ2-7; TRBD2 is a possible D gene (6 bases). This CDR3 comprises 15 residues. In germline, CDR1 is LGHNA, CDR2 YNFKEQ. V lost 0 bases and J 3 bases, leaving 12 bases between the germline ends. The CDR3 DNA sequence: TGTGCCAGCAGCCAAGATCGGGTTAGCGGCTACGAGCAGTACTTC. Its translation: CASSQDRVSGYEQYF.

The J gene is TRBJ2-7, the V gene TRBV10-3, with 14 nucleotides matching TRBD2. The CDR3 totals 19 residues. The V gene's germline CDR1 is ENHRY and CDR2 SYGVKD. V was clipped by 4 bases and J by 4 bases; unmatched bases: 15. The CDR3 region is CAISGGATSGREVVYEQYF. The CDR3 DNA sequence: TGTGCCATCAGTGGGGGGGCGACTAGCGGGAGGGAGGTCGTTTACGAGCAGTACTTC.

V gene TRBV21-1 combines with J gene TRBJ2-4; the D segment call TRBD1 is taken from the table without a DNA check. TRBV21-1 is described as a pseudogene. This CDR3 is built from 16 residues. The CDR3 sequence is CASSKTRQVAKNIQYF. CDR3 nucleotide sequence: TGTGCCAGCAGCAAGACCCGACAGGTAGCCAAAAACATTCAGTACTTC.

V is TRBV27 and J is TRBJ2-1; D is perhaps TRBD1 or TRBD2 (6 bases each). The CDR3 covers 16 residues. Germline V gene data show CDR1 as MNHEY and CDR2 as SMNVEV (reference sequence). V was clipped by 6 bases and J by 0 bases, with 15 bases between them. CDR3 sequence reads: CASSPNGGSSYNEQFF. CDR3 in DNA: TGTGCCAGCAGCCCCAACGGGGGCAGCTCCTACAATGAGCAGTTCTTC.

This clone has just a few counts. This chain joins TRBV28 and TRBJ1-3, with D hard to call. V was clipped by 6 bases and J by 0 bases, with 15 bases between them. Germline V CDR1 and CDR2: MDHEN, SYDVKM. This CDR3 is built from 16 residues. The chain's CDR3 is CASSPTDAFSGNTIYF. Here the CDR3 DNA reads TGTGCCAGCAGCCCAACAGACGCCTTCTCTGGAAACACCATATATTTT. Supplemented by reference TRBV28 and TRBJ1-3, the full variable domain reads DVKVTQSSRYLVKRTGEKVFLECVQDMDHENMFWYRQDPGLGLRLIYFSYDVKMKEKGDIPEGYSVSREKKERFSLILESASTNQTSMYLCASSPTDAFSGNTIYFGEGSWLTVV.

As regards this clone: At one boundary the junction diverges from the germline segment, which might be a read error. The chain links TRBV5-4 to TRBJ2-5, with TRBD1 matching 10 bases. The CDR3 has 14 amino acids. Germline CDR1 SGHNT, CDR2 YYREEE (reference sequence). In nucleotides, the CDR3 is TGTGCCAGCAGCTCCCCGACAGGGGGCGGACCCTCTAACTTC. Protein product: CASSSPTGGGPSNF.

The chain uses TRBV29-1 and TRBJ2-5, with a weak D call TRBD2 (5 bases). Trimming stripped 3 bases from V and 2 bases from J, with 16 bases between. The V gene's germline CDR1 is SQVTM and CDR2 ANQGSEA. CDR3 length equals 15 residues. CDR3 bases: TGCAGCGTTGAGTACCTCTCCCGGGATCAAGAGACCCAGTACTTC. Translating gives CSVEYLSRDQETQYF.

The chain combines TRBV5-1 with TRBJ1-1; tentatively, D is TRBD1 (6 bases). Between the trimmed V and J ends, which lost 4 bases and 0 bases, there was a span of 22 bases. CDR1 is SGHRS, CDR2 YFSETQ, per germline. The CDR3 has 18 amino acids. CDR3 sequence: CASSNWGAGPLMNTEAFF. In DNA form, the CDR3 reads TGCGCCAGCAGCAACTGGGGGGCAGGCCCGTTAATGAACACTGAAGCTTTCTTT.

V usage is TRBV10-3 and J usage is TRBJ2-5; D possibly corresponds to TRBD1 (6 bases). V was pared by 10 bases and J by 4 bases, with 19 bases between. The germline V gene has CDR1 ENHRY and CDR2 SYGVKD. The CDR3 is 14 amino acids. This CDR3 is CATKGEYPPETQYF. The CDR3 nucleotides read TGTGCCACCAAGGGGGAGTACCCTCCAGAGACCCAGTACTTC.

This chain joins TRBV11-2 and TRBJ1-3; perhaps TRBD1 as D (5 bases). This CDR3 has 15 residues. V was cut by 0 bases and J by 2 bases, with 8 bases left in between. CDR1 is SGHAT, CDR2 FQNNGV, per germline. This chain's CDR3 is CASSLEGATGNTIYF. The DNA for the CDR3 is TGTGCCAGCAGCTTAGAAGGGGCGACTGGAAACACCATATATTTT.

The chain recombines TRBV14 with TRBJ2-3; maybe TRBD2 (5 bases). The CDR3 consists of 17 residues. Trimming removed 0 bases from V and 4 bases from J, with 17 bases in between. Germline V lookup: CDR1 SGHDN, CDR2 FVKESK. The CDR3 nucleotides are TGTGCCAGCAGCCAAGATCTGGGCCTAGCATTCTCAGATACGCAGTATTTT. Translated: CASSQDLGLAFSDTQYF.